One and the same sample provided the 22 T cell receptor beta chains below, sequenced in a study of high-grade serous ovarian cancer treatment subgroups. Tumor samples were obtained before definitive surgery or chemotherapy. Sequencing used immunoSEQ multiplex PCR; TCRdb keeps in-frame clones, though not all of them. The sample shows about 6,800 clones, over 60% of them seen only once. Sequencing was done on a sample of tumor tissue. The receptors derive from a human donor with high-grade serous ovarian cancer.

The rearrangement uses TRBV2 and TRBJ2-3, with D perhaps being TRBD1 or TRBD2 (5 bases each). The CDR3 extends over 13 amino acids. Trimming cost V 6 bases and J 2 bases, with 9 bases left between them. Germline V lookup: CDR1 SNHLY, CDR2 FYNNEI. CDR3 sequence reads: CASRGDPTDTQYF. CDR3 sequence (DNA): TGTGCCAGCAGGGGGGACCCCACAGATACGCAGTATTTT.

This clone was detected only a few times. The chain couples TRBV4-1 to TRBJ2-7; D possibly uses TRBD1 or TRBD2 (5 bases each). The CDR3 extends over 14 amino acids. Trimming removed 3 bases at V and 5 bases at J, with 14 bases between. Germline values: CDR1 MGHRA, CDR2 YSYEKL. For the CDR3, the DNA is TGCGCCAGCAGCCAGACCCTCAGGGACGACGAGCAGTACTTC. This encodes CASSQTLRDDEQYF.

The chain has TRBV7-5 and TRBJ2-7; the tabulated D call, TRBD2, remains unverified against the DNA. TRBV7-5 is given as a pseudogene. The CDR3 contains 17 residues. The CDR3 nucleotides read TGTGCCAGCAGCTGGACTAGCGGGGGATTTCAAGTCTACGAGCAGTACTTC. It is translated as CASSWTSGGFQVYEQYF.

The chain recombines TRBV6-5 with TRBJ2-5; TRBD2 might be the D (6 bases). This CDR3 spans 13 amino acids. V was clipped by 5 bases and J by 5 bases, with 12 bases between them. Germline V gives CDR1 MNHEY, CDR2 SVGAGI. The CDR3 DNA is TGTGCCAGCAGTAGACTAGAACTTGAGACCCAGTACTTC. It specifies CASSRLELETQYF.

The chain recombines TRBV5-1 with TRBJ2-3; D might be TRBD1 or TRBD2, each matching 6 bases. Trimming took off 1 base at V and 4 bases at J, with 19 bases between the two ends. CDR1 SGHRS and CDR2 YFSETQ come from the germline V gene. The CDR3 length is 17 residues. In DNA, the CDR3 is TGCGCCAGCAGCTTGTTTCCGGGGGCGGATTTGGCAGATACGCAGTATTTT. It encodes CASSLFPGADLADTQYF.

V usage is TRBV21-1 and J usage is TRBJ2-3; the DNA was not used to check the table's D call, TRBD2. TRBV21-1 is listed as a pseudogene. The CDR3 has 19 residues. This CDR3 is CASSTPGLAGGYSTDTQYF. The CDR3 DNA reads TGTGCCAGCAGCACCCCGGGACTAGCGGGGGGGTATAGCACAGATACGCAGTATTTT.

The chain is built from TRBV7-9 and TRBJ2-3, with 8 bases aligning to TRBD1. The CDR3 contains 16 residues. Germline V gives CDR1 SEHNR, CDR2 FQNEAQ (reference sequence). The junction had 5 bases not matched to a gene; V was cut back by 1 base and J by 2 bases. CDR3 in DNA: TGTGCCAGCAGCTTAGGGACAGGGCCCTTCACAGATACGCAGTATTTT. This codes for CASSLGTGPFTDTQYF.

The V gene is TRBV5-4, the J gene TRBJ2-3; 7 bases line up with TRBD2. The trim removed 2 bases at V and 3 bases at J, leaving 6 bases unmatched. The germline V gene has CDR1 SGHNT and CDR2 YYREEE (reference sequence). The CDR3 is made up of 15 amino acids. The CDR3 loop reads CASSLAGTTTDTQYF. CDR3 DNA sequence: TGTGCCAGCAGCTTAGCGGGGACCACAACAGATACGCAGTATTTT.

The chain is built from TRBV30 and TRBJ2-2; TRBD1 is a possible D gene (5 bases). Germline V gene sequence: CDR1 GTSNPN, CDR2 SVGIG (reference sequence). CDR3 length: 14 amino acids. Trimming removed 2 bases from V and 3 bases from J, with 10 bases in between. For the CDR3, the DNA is TGTGCCTGGAGTCCCAGGGCCGACACCGGGGAGCTGTTTTTT. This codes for CAWSPRADTGELFF.

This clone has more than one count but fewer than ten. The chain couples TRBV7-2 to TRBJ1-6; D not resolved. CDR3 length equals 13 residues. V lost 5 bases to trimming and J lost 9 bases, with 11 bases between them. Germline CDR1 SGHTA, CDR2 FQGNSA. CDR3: CASSPTLSSPLHF. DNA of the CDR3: TGTGCCAGCAGCCCCACATTGAGTTCACCCCTCCACTTT.

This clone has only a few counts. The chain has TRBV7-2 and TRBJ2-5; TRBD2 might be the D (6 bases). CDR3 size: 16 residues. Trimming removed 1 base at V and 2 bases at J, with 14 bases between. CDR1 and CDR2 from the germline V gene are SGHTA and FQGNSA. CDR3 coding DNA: TGTGCCAGCAGCTTAGGGAGGAGCGGGTCTCAAGAGACCCAGTACTTC. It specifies CASSLGRSGSQETQYF.

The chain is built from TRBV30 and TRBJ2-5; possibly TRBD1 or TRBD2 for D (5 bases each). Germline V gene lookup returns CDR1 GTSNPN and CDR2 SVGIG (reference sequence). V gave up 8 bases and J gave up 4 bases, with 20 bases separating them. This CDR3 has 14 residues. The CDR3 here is CAGDPGPGRETQYF. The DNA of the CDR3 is TGTGCCGGCGACCCGGGGCCAGGGCGAGAGACCCAGTACTTC.

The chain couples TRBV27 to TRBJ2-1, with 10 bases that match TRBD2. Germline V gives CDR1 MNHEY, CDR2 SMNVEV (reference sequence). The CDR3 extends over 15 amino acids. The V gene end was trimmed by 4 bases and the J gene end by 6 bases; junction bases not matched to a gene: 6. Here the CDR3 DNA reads TGTGCCAGCAGTTCCCCAGCGGGGGGGCTCAATGAGCAGTTCTTC. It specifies CASSSPAGGLNEQFF.

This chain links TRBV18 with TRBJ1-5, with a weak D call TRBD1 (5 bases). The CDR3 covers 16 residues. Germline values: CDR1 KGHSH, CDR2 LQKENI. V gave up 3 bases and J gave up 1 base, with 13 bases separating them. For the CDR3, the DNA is TGTGCCAGCTCACCGGGAGGGGTTTTAAGCAATCAGCCCCAGCATTTT. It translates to CASSPGGVLSNQPQHF.

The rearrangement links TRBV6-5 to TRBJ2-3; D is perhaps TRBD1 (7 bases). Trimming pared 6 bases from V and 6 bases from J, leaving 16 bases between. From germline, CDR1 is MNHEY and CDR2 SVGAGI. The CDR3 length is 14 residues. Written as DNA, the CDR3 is TGTGCCAGCAGCCCTGACAGGGCGGGGGATACGCAGTATTTT. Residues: CASSPDRAGDTQYF.

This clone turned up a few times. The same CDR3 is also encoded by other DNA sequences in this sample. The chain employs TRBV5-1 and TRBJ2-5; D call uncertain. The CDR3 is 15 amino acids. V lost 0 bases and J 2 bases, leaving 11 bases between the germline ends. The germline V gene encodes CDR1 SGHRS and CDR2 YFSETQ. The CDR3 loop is CASSLGPSGQETQYF. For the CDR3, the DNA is TGCGCCAGCAGCTTGGGACCGTCTGGTCAAGAGACCCAGTACTTC.

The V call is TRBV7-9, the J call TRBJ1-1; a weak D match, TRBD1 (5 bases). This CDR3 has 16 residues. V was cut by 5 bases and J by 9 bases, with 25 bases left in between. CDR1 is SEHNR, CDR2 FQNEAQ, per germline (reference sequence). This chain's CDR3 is CASSPIPLQGGPKAFF. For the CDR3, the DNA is TGTGCCAGCAGCCCAATCCCCTTGCAGGGAGGTCCTAAAGCTTTCTTT.

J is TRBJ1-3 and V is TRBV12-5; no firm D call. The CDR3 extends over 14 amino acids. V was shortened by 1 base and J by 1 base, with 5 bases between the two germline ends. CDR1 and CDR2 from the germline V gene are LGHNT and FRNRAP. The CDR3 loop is CASGLGGSGNTIYF. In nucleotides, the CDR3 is TGTGCTAGTGGTTTGGGGGGTTCTGGAAACACCATATATTTT.

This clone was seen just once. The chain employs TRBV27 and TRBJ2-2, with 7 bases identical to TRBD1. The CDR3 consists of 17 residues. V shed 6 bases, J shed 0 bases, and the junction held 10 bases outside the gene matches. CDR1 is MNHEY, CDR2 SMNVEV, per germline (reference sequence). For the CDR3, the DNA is TGTGCCAGCAGGAATACAGGGGTGGGGTCGAACACCGGGGAGCTGTTTTTT. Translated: CASRNTGVGSNTGELFF.

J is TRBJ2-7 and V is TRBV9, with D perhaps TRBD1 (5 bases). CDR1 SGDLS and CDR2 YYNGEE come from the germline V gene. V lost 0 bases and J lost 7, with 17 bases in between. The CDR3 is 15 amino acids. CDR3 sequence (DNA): TGTGCCAGCAGCGTAGAATTAGGGGCTTCGGGTGAGCAGTACTTC. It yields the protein CASSVELGASGEQYF.

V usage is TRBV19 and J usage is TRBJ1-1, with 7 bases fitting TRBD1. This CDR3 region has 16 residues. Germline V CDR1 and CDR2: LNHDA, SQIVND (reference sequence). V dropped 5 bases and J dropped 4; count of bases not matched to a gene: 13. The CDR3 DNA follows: TGTGCCAGTAGTGCTTACTACAGGGGCAGGGGCACTGAAGCTTTCTTT. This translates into CASSAYYRGRGTEAFF. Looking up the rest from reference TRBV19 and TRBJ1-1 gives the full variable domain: DGGITQSPKYLFRKEGQNVTLSCEQNLNHDAMYWYRQDPGQGLRLIYYSQIVNDFQKGDIAEGYSVSREKKESFPLTVTSAQKNPTAFYLCASSAYYRGRGTEAFFGQGTRLTVV.

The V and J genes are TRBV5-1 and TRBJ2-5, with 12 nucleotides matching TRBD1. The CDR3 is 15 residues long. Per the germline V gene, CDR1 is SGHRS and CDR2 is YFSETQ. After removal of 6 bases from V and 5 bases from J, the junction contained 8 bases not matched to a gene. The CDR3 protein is CASNFGDRGRETQYF. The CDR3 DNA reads TGCGCCAGCAACTTCGGGGACAGGGGGCGGGAGACCCAGTACTTC.